The clone carrying this TCR beta chain was picked up many times. Its antigen is as yet unknown. These data belong to a study of T cells in Graves' hyperthyroidism and ophthalmopathy. RNA transcripts served as the template for amplifying TCR beta CDR3 regions. A first-round RT-PCR of the TCR CDR3 used the HTBI primer set. TCRdb independently ran MiXCR on the multiplex PCR reads; one entry per CDR3 protein. Altogether around 450,000 distinct CDR3 sequences are present, around a sixth being singletons, with the ten largest covering roughly 7.7%. Study-wide results and caveats: Most expanded thyroid clonotypes above 0.001 recurred in blood.

CDR1 and CDR2 from the germline V gene are MDHEN and SYDVKM. CDR3 length: 14 residues. V was pared by 2 bases and J by 2 bases, with 10 bases between. This chain links TRBV28 with TRBJ2-7, with a possible D match to TRBD1 (6 bases). The clonotype originates from a woman aged 18-35 years with Graves' hyperthyroidism. The source material was blood. The CDR3 DNA reads TGTGCCAGCAGTTTAGATGCAGGGGCCTACGAGCAGTACTTC. Protein: CASSLDAGAYEQYF.